The 19 T cell receptor beta chains below were found in one sample sequenced in a study of T cells in Graves' hyperthyroidism and ophthalmopathy. It was RNA transcripts that yielded the amplified TCR beta CDR3 regions. First-round RT-PCR with HTBI primers amplified the TCR CDR3 region. TCRdb ran MiXCR on the multiplex PCR reads and lists one entry per CDR3 protein. The table records hundreds of thousands of distinct CDR3 sequences, 15% to 20% of them present only once. Sequencing used blood. Receptors were obtained from a woman aged 18-30 years with Graves' ophthalmopathy.

Many counts were recorded for this clonotype. V gene TRBV28 combines with J gene TRBJ1-1; weak D call: TRBD1 (6 bases). The V end lost 6 bases, the J end lost 6 bases, and 17 bases lay between the germline ends. Germline CDR1 MDHEN, CDR2 SYDVKM. This CDR3 is built from 14 residues. In DNA form, the CDR3 reads TGTGCCAGCAGCCCAGAGGGGGACTGGGCTGAAGCTTTCTTT. Protein sequence: CASSPEGDWAEAFF. Supplemented by reference TRBV28 and TRBJ1-1, the full variable domain reads DVKVTQSSRYLVKRTGEKVFLECVQDMDHENMFWYRQDPGLGLRLIYFSYDVKMKEKGDIPEGYSVSREKKERFSLILESASTNQTSMYLCASSPEGDWAEAFFGQGTRLTVV.

The sample holds one count of this clonotype. The chain joins TRBV2 to TRBJ1-5; no clear D. The CDR3 covers 16 residues. Germline V gene lookup returns CDR1 SNHLY and CDR2 FYNNEI. V dropped 4 bases and J dropped 0 bases, with 13 bases sitting between them. CDR3 in DNA: TGTGCCAGCAGTGCCTGGAGTGGGAGTAGCAATCAGCCCCAGCATTTT. Encoded protein: CASSAWSGSSNQPQHF.

Many counts were recorded for this clonotype. The rearrangement uses TRBV7-2 and TRBJ2-1, with D tentatively TRBD1 or TRBD2 (5 bases each). Germline V gives CDR1 SGHTA, CDR2 FQGNSA. This CDR3 has 16 residues. The germline V and J ends were trimmed by 7 bases and 0 bases, with 16 bases remaining between them. CDR3: CASTQGSVSSYNEQFF. CDR3 DNA: TGTGCCAGCACCCAGGGTAGCGTTAGCTCCTACAATGAGCAGTTCTTC.

At least ten counts were recorded for this clonotype. The chain employs TRBV7-9 and TRBJ2-1; 10 bases fit TRBD2. CDR3 length equals 14 residues. From germline, CDR1 is SEHNR and CDR2 FQNEAQ (reference sequence). The V and J ends lost 3 bases and 9 bases, in that order; junction bases with no gene match: 5. CDR3 DNA: TGTGCCAGCAGCTTGGCTAGCGGGAGTCCTGAGCAGTTCTTC. This codes for CASSLASGSPEQFF.

This clonotype came up a few times. The chain is built from TRBV24-1 and TRBJ2-2, with D unresolved. Trimming took off 4 bases at V and 13 bases at J, with 15 bases between the two ends. CDR1 and CDR2 (germline): KGHDR, SFDVKD. There are 13 residues in the CDR3. This CDR3 is CATSDPLTFRLFF. In DNA, the CDR3 is TGTGCCACCAGTGACCCCCTGACGTTTAGGCTGTTTTTT.

This clonotype showed up many times. This chain links TRBV20-1 with TRBJ2-1, with 10 nucleotides matching TRBD2. V dropped 1 base and J dropped 0; count of bases not matched to a gene: 3. Looked up from germline, CDR1 is DFQATT and CDR2 is SNEGSKA (reference sequence). The CDR3 has 16 residues. In DNA, the CDR3 is TGCAGTGCTAGAGCTGTAGCGGGGGGCTCCTACAATGAGCAGTTCTTC. This gives the protein CSARAVAGGSYNEQFF.

The genes are TRBV28 and TRBJ2-7; D gene uncertain. The length of the CDR3 is 14 residues. Trimming took 3 bases from V and 1 from J, leaving 10 bases between them. Germline-derived CDR1 and CDR2 are MDHEN and SYDVKM. The CDR3 coding sequence is TGTGCCAGCAGTTTTGATGGGGATTCCTACGAGCAGTACTTC. It translates to CASSFDGDSYEQYF.

This chain joins TRBV6-2 or TRBV6-3 and TRBJ2-1; the D gene is possibly TRBD1 (6 bases). Looked up from germline, CDR1 is MNHEY and CDR2 is SVGEGT. This CDR3 region has 17 residues. Trimming stripped 2 bases from V and 4 bases from J, with 18 bases between. CDR3 amino acids: CASSYERGSAPYNEQFF. The CDR3 nucleotides are TGTGCCAGCAGTTACGAGAGGGGGAGCGCACCTTACAATGAGCAGTTCTTC.

This clonotype has just a few counts. The genes are TRBV29-1 and TRBJ1-5; a weak D match, TRBD1 (5 bases). Trimming shortened V by 4 bases and J by 7 bases, and 14 bases separated the two germline ends. Germline V CDR1 and CDR2: SQVTM, ANQGSEA. The CDR3 covers 13 residues. The CDR3 nucleotides read TGCAGCGTTGCGTCGGGGCCGGGGCAGCCCCAGCATTTT. Its translation: CSVASGPGQPQHF.

This clonotype was seen a handful of times. The gene calls are TRBV4-2 and TRBJ2-7; D unclear. Trimming cost V 1 base and J 0 bases, with 7 bases left between them. CDR1 and CDR2 from the germline V gene are LGHNA and YNFKEQ. This CDR3 comprises 14 residues. CDR3 loop: CASSQVTNSYEQYF. The DNA of the CDR3 is TGTGCCAGCAGCCAAGTTACTAACTCCTACGAGCAGTACTTC.

This clonotype has at least ten counts. The chain links TRBV6-5 to TRBJ1-2; 7 bases fit TRBD1. The J segment lost 8 bases and the V segment lost 0 bases, leaving 9 bases of the junction unmatched. This CDR3 comprises 15 residues. Germline CDR1 reads MNHEY; CDR2 reads SVGAGI. The CDR3 region has the DNA TGTGCCAGCAGTTACTCCGACAGGGCCGTATCCGGCTACACCTTC. This sequence encodes CASSYSDRAVSGYTF.

At least ten counts were recorded for this clonotype. The chain recombines TRBV7-2 with TRBJ2-7, with 11 nucleotides matching TRBD2. Germline V gene data show CDR1 as SGHTA and CDR2 as FQGNSA. The CDR3 spans 16 residues. V lost 5 bases and J lost 1; bases outside the gene matches: 7. In DNA form, the CDR3 reads TGTGCCAGCAGCACAACCGGGACTAGCGGTTCCTACGAGCAGTACTTC. Encoded protein: CASSTTGTSGSYEQYF.

This clonotype was recorded a few times. V usage is TRBV28 and J usage is TRBJ1-6; TRBD1 matches 8 bases. The V segment lost 4 bases and the J segment 6 bases; nucleotides outside the gene matches: 11. Germline V lookup: CDR1 MDHEN, CDR2 SYDVKM. The CDR3 loop spans 17 amino acids. The CDR3 spells CASSSPGQALFNSPLHF. CDR3 coding DNA: TGTGCCAGCAGTTCCCCGGGACAGGCTCTCTTTAATTCACCCCTCCACTTT.

V gene TRBV11-2 combines with J gene TRBJ1-1; no reliable D call. CDR1 SGHAT and CDR2 FQNNGV come from the germline V gene. The CDR3 contains 15 residues. Trimming stripped 7 bases from V and 4 bases from J, with 19 bases between. This chain's CDR3 is CASTEWLTGGTEAFF. The CDR3 coding sequence is TGTGCCAGCACCGAGTGGCTGACTGGCGGCACTGAAGCTTTCTTT. The full variable domain, completed using reference TRBV11-2 and TRBJ1-1, is EAGVAQSPRYKIIEKRQSVAFWCNPISGHATLYWYQQILGQGPKLLIQFQNNGVVDDSQLPKDRFSAERLKGVDSTLKIQPAKLEDSAVYLCASTEWLTGGTEAFFGQGTRLTVV.

This clonotype was found many times. The chain couples TRBV7-6 to TRBJ2-1, with D tentatively TRBD2 (6 bases). The CDR3 consists of 16 residues. Trimming took 5 bases from V and 2 from J, leaving 16 bases between them. CDR1 is SGHVS, CDR2 FNYEAQ, per germline. This CDR3 reads CASSPRGSGPYNEQFF. CDR3 nucleotide sequence: TGTGCCAGCAGCCCCCGTGGGAGCGGGCCCTACAATGAGCAGTTCTTC.

This clonotype was counted a few times. The J gene is TRBJ2-3, the V gene TRBV6-4; 10 positions match TRBD1. Per the germline V gene, CDR1 is MRHNA and CDR2 is SNTAGT. The CDR3 consists of 16 residues. V was clipped by 6 bases and J by 1 base; unmatched bases: 7. The CDR3 sequence is CASSTIGTGGTDTQYF. CDR3 bases: TGTGCCAGCAGCACGATCGGGACAGGGGGCACAGATACGCAGTATTTT.

At least ten counts were recorded for this clonotype. The V and J genes are TRBV5-5 and TRBJ2-5, with 12 bases lining up with TRBD1. The ends lost 4 bases at V and 2 bases at J; junction bases unmatched: 12. Germline V gene lookup returns CDR1 SGHKS and CDR2 YYEKEE (reference sequence). The length of the CDR3 is 18 residues. The CDR3 reads CASSDGGTGGSWQETQYF. In DNA form, the CDR3 reads TGTGCCAGCAGCGACGGAGGGACAGGGGGCAGTTGGCAAGAGACCCAGTACTTC.

Ten or more counts support this clonotype. J is TRBJ2-3 and V is TRBV7-6; D call uncertain. Germline values: CDR1 SGHVS, CDR2 FNYEAQ. Trimming left V 0 bases short and J 1 base short, with 5 bases between. CDR3 length: 14 amino acids. This chain's CDR3 is CASSLASRTDTQYF. The DNA of the CDR3 is TGTGCCAGCAGCTTAGCGTCCCGCACAGATACGCAGTATTTT.

This clonotype was found a few times. This chain joins TRBV4-1 and TRBJ1-2; the D gene is possibly TRBD1 (5 bases). Per germline, CDR1 MGHRA and CDR2 YSYEKL. The CDR3 is 15 residues long. V shed 0 bases and J shed 6 bases, with 14 bases lying between them. CDR3 nucleotide sequence: TGCGCCAGCAGCCAAGATCGGTCAGGGTTGAATGGCTACACCTTC. This codes for CASSQDRSGLNGYTF.